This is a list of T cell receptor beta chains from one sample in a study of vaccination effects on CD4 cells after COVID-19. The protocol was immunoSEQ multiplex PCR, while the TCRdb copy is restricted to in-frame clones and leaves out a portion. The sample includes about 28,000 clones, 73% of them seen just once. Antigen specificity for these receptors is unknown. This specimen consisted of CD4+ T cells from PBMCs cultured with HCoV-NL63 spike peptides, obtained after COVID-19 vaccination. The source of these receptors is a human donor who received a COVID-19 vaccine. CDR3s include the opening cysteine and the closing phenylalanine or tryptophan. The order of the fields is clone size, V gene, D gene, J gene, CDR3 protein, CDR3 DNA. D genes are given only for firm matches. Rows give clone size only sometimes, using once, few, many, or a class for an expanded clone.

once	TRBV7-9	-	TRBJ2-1	CASSPGISSYNEQFF	TGTGCCAGCAGCCCTGGTATAAGCTCCTACAATGAGCAGTTCTTC
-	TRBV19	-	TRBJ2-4	CASSIGGGGDIQYF	TGTGCCAGTAGTATAGGCGGAGGAGGAGACATTCAGTACTTC
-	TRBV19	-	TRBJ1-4	CASSIWGAVGGEKLFF	TGTGCCAGTAGTATTTGGGGGGCCGTAGGGGGTGAAAAACTGTTTTTT
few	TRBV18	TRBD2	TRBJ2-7	CASSPIEGGRYEQYF	TGTGCCAGCTCACCGATCGAGGGAGGGCGGTACGAGCAGTACTTC
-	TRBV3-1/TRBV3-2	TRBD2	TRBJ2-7	CASSPTSVGYEQYF	TGTGCCAGCAGCCCGACTAGCGTGGGCTACGAGCAGTACTTC
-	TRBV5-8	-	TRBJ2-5	CASSLSSSQETQYF	TGTGCCAGCAGCTTGTCGTCCTCCCAAGAGACCCAGTACTTC
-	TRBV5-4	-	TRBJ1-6	CASSYAGRINSPLHF	TGTGCCAGCAGCTACGCGGGACGGATTAATTCACCCCTCCACTTT
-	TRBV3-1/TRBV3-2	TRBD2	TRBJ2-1	CASSQAGTSGSNEQFF	TGTGCCAGCAGCCAAGCCGGGACTAGCGGGAGTAATGAGCAGTTCTTC
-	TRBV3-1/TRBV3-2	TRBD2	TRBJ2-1	CASSLRISGREQFF	TGTGCCAGCAGCCTCCGCATTAGCGGGAGAGAGCAGTTCTTC
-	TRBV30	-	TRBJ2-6	CARTASGANVLTF	TGTGCCCGGACAGCATCTGGGGCCAACGTCCTGACTTTC
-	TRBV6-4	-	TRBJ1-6	CASSEGGNSPLHF	TGTGCCAGCAGTGAGGGTGGCAATTCACCCCTCCACTTT
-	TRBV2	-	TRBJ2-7	CASSEGTIYEQYF	TGTGCCAGCAGTGAAGGCACAATCTACGAGCAGTACTTC
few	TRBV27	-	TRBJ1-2	CASSFWRVGYTF	TGTGCCAGCAGTTTTTGGCGGGTTGGCTACACCTTC
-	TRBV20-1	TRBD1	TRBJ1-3	CSASNADRGQGNTIYF	TGCAGTGCTAGTAACGCAGACAGGGGGCAAGGAAACACCATATATTTT
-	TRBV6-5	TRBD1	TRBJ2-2	CASRKGQGIGELFF	TGTGCCAGCAGAAAGGGACAGGGAATCGGGGAGCTGTTTTTT
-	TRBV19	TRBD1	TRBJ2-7	CASSDRAVDEQYF	TGTGCCAGTAGTGACAGGGCCGTCGACGAGCAGTACTTC
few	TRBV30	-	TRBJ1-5	CAWSVLGGHGNQPQHF	TGTGCCTGGAGTGTACTCGGGGGACACGGCAATCAGCCCCAGCATTTT
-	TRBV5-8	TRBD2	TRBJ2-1	CASSLALLAETYNEQFF	TGTGCCAGCAGCTTGGCTTTACTAGCGGAAACCTACAATGAGCAGTTCTTC
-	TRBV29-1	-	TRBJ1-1	CSADRGARRSAEAFF	TGCAGCGCGGACCGGGGGGCTCGTCGTAGCGCTGAAGCTTTCTTT
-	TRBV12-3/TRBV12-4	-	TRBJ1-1	CASSGQNTEAFF	TGTGCCAGCAGTGGACAGAACACTGAAGCTTTCTTT
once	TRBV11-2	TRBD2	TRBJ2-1	CASSLGGAGGFYNEQFF	TGTGCCAGCAGCTTAGGAGGGGCGGGAGGATTCTACAATGAGCAGTTCTTC
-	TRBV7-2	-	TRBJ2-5	CASSFSDSPQETQYF	TGTGCCAGCAGCTTTTCGGACAGCCCACAAGAGACCCAGTACTTC
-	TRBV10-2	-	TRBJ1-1	CASVLGRGNTEAFF	TGCGCCAGCGTGTTGGGCAGGGGGAACACTGAAGCTTTCTTT
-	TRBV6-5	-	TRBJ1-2	CASTTLSGAGDYTF	TGTGCCAGCACGACCCTTTCCGGGGCAGGGGACTACACCTTC
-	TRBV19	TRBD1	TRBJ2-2	CASQRTGATGELFF	TGTGCCAGCCAGAGGACAGGGGCGACCGGGGAGCTGTTTTTT
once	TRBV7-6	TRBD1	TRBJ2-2	CASSNRDSPPTGELFF	TGTGCCAGCAGCAACAGGGACAGCCCTCCCACCGGGGAGCTGTTTTTT
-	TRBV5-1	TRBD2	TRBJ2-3	CASSLAGSGGAPDTQYF	TGCGCCAGCAGCTTGGCTGGTAGCGGGGGGGCCCCCGATACGCAGTATTTT
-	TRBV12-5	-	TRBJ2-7	CASGLVGTYEQYF	TGTGCTAGTGGTTTGGTAGGGACGTACGAGCAGTACTTC
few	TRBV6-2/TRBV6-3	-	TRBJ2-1	CASSPLHNEQFF	TGTGCCAGCAGTCCCCTCCACAATGAGCAGTTCTTC
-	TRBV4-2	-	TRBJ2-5	CASSPRYASEETQYF	TGTGCCAGCAGCCCCCGTTACGCGTCCGAGGAGACCCAGTACTTC
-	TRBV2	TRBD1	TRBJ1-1	CASSQGENTEAFF	TGTGCCAGCTCTCAGGGGGAGAACACTGAAGCTTTCTTT
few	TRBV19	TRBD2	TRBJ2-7	CASSISGDTYEQYF	TGTGCCAGTAGTATCAGCGGGGATACCTACGAGCAGTACTTC
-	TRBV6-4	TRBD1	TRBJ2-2	CASSDSRQGETGELFF	TGTGCCAGCAGTGACTCAAGACAGGGAGAAACCGGGGAGCTGTTTTTT
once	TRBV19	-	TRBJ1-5	CASRSRDPNQPQHF	TGTGCCAGTAGGAGCCGGGACCCTAATCAGCCCCAGCATTTT
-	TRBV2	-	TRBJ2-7	CASSVSGTYEQYF	TGTGCCAGCAGTGTAAGTGGAACCTACGAGCAGTACTTC
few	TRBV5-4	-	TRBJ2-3	CASSLAYGSTDTQYF	TGTGCCAGCAGCTTGGCGTACGGGAGCACAGATACGCAGTATTTT
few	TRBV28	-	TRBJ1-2	CASSAQTYGYTF	TGTGCCAGCAGTGCTCAGACCTATGGCTACACCTTC
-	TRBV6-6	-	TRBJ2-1	CASSWGSSVGNEQFF	TGTGCCAGCAGTTGGGGCTCGAGCGTGGGCAATGAGCAGTTCTTC
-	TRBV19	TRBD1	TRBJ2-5	CASSRGQVETQYF	TGTGCCAGTAGTAGGGGACAGGTAGAGACCCAGTACTTC
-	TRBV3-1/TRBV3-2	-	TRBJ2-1	CASSQQGIGYNEQFF	TGTGCCAGCAGCCAACAGGGTATAGGATACAATGAGCAGTTCTTC
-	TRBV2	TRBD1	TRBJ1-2	CAGSPRTGTRVGLVYTF	TGTGCCGGGTCGCCACGGACAGGGACGCGAGTAGGGTTGGTCTACACCTTC
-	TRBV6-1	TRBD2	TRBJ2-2	CASSEASGSTGELFF	TGTGCCAGCAGTGAAGCTAGCGGGAGCACCGGGGAGCTGTTTTTT
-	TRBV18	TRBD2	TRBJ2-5	CASSPWSGGDQETQYF	TGTGCCAGCTCACCATGGAGCGGGGGGGACCAAGAGACCCAGTACTTC
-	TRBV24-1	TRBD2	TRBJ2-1	CATSLAGGSHNEQFF	TGTGCCACCAGCTTAGCGGGGGGGTCGCACAATGAGCAGTTCTTC
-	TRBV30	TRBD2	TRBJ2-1	CAWSERGRNTFF	TGTGCCTGGAGCGAGCGGGGCCGCAATACGTTCTTC
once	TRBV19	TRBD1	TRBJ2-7	CASKRTGQGSYEQYF	TGTGCCAGTAAAAGGACGGGACAGGGGTCCTACGAGCAGTACTTC
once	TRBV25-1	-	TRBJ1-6	CASSDVGNSPLHF	TGTGCCAGCAGTGACGTCGGGAATTCACCCCTCCACTTT
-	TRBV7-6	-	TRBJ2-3	CASSRWTDSTDTQYF	TGTGCCAGCAGCCGATGGACTGATAGCACAGATACGCAGTATTTT
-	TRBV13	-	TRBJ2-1	CASSLEANEQFF	TGTGCCAGCAGCTTAGAAGCTAATGAGCAGTTCTTC